The clone carrying this T cell receptor (beta chain) was observed a few times. The antigen remains undetermined. The germline V gene encodes CDR1 SGDLS and CDR2 YYNGEE. Trimming removed 0 bases from V and 7 bases from J, with 14 bases in between. The CDR3 length is 15 residues. Expressed TCRB transcripts were sequenced, since all the RNA that had been isolated was reverse transcribed. Some clones are missing from TCRdb's copy, which holds only in-frame ones; the method was immunoSEQ multiplex PCR. The sample carries more than 250,000 clones, just over 20% recorded once. The sample belongs to a study of beta chain features in type 1 diabetes. General study findings and limits: In comparison with healthy donors, patients had naive, central memory and Treg TCRB repertoires that appeared more similar. Among patients with Type 1 diabetes, TCRB CDR3s were moderately but significantly shorter in every one of the four CD4+ subsets.

V usage is TRBV9 and J usage is TRBJ2-1; D might be TRBD2 (6 bases). This clonotype originated in a woman aged 40 to 49 with type 1 diabetes. The specimen was naive CD4+ T cells from blood. CDR3 coding DNA: TGTGCCAGCAGCGTAGATGGACTTGGGACTAATGAGCAGTTCTTC. Protein: CASSVDGLGTNEQFF.